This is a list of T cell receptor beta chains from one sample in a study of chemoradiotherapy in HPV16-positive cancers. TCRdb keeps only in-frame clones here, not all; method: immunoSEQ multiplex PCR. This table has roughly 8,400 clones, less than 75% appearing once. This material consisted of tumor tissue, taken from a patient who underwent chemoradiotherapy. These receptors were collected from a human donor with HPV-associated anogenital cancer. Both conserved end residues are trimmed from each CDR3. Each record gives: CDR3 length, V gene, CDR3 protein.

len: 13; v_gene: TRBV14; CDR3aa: ASSRQFRVMDEQF
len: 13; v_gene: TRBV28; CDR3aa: ASSKGVAGRDEQY
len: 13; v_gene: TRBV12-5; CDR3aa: ASGLELAGTGELF
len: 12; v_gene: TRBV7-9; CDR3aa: ASSSGGGNNEQF
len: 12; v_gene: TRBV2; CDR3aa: ASSEAGPGNGYT
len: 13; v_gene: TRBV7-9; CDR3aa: ASSQTSGGLNEQF
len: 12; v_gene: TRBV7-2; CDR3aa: ASSLYSGTNEQY
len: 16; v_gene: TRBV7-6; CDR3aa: ASSLYTPGTGAYNEQF
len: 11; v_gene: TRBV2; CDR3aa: ASSEALSRKEY
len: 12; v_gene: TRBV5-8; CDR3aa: ASSFFPGTDTQY
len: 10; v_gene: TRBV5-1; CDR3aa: ASSFQAGEQF
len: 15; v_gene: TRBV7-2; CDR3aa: ASSLALTGEGGQPQH
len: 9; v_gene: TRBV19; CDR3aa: ASSRGNEQF
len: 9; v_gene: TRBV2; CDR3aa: ASSLQETQY
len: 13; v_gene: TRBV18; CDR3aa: ASSPRRRYSYEQY
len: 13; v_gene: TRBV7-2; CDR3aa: ASSKLAGGHNEQF
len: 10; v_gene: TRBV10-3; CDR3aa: AIGTGSYEQY
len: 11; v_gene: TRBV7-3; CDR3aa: ASSHGPSYEQY
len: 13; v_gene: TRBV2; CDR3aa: ASSVGAGGLDIQY
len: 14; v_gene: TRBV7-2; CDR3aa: ASSPWEAGDNSPLH
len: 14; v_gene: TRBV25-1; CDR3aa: ASPKTPGQGLYEQY
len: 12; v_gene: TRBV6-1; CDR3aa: ASREGAVLYEQY
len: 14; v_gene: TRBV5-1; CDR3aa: ASSLGGGGNTGELF
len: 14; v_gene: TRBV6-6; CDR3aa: ASSYSGGGGSDTQY
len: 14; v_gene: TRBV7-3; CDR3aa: ASSLIASGGHNEQF
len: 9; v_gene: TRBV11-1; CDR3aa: ASSSAGEQY
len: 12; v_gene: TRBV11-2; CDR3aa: ASSSDRGVRTLG
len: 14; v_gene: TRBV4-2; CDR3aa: ASSAGTSPSTDTQY
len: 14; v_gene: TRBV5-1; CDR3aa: ASSPGGASGTGELF
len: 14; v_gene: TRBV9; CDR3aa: ASSVGLAGVGYEQF
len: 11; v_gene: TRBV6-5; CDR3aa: ASLHGAQETQY
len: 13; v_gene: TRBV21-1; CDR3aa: ASSKGQGAGNEQF
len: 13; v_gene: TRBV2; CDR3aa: ASSVDFPSYNEQF
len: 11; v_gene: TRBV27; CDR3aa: ASSLTGEDTQY
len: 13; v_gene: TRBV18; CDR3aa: ASSLTSGATYEQY
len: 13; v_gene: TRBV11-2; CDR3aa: ASSPGTGEGYEQY
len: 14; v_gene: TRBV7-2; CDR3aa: ASSTGQGRVSTEAF
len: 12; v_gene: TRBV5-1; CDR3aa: ASSLTAASYEQY
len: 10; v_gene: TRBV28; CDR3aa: ASSLQNTEAF
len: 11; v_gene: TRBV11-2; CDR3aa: ASSLSRLRGAF
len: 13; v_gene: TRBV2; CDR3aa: ASSGRDRVYYGYT
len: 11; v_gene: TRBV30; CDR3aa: AWSRGRGYEQY
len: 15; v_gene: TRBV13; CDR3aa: ASSSSGQGVLNTEAF
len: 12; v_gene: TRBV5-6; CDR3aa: ASRPEWGYTEAF
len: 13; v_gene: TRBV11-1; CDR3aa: ASSILAGGFNEQF
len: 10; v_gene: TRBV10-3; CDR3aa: AISESSSQAF
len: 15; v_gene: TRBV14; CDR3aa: ASSPWTSGKYTGELF
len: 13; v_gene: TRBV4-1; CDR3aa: ASSQGAANQETQY
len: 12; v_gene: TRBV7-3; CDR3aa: ASSLGGHHTEAF
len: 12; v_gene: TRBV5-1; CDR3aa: ASSFRGVDTEAF
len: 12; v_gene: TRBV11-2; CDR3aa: ASSSSGATDTQY